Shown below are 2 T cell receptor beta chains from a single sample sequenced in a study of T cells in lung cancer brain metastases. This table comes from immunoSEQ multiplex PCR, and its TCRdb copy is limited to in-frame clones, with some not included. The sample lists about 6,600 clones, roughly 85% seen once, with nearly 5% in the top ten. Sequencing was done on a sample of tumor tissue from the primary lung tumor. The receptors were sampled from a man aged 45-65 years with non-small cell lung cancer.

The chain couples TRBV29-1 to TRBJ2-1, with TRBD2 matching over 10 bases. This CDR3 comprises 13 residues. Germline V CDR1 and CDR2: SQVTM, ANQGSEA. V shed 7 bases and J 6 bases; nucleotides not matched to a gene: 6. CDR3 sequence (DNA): TGCAGCGGGACTAGCGGCCAAGGCAATGAGCAGTTCTTC. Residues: CSGTSGQGNEQFF.

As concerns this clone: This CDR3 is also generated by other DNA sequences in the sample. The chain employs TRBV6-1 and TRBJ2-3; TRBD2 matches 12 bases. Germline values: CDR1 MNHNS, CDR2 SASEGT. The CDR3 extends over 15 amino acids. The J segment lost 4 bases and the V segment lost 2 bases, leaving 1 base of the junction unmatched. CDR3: CASSELAGGPDTQYF. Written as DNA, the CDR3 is TGTGCCAGCAGTGAACTAGCGGGGGGGCCAGATACGCAGTATTTT.